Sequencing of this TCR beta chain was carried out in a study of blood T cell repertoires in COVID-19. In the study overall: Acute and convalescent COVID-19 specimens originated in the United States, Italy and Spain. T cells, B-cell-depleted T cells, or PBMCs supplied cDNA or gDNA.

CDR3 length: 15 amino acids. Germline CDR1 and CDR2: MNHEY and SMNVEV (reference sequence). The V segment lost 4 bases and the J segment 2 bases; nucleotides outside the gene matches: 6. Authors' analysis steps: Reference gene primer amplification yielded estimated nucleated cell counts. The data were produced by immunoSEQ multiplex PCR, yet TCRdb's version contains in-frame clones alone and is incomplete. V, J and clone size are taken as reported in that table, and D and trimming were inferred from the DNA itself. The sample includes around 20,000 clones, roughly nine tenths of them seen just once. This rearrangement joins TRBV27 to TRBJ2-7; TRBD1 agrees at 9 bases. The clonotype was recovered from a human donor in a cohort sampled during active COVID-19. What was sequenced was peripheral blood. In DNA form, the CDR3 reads TGTGCCAGCAGTTCCCGGACAGGGGTCACCTACGAGCAGTACTTC. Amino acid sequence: CASSSRTGVTYEQYF.